One and the same sample provided the 19 T cell receptor beta chains below, sequenced in a study of metastatic and nonmetastatic thyroid tumors. MiXCR reprocessed the PCR reads for TCRdb. Among 12,000 or so clones, approximately 30% were seen once, and the ten largest hold about a fifth. Thyroid surgery was performed in patients who had received no treatment beforehand. Specimen: adjacent normal tissue. The receptors were gathered from a male donor with papillary thyroid cancer or a benign thyroid nodule (not recorded which). Some clones in this sample may be carry-over from other donors' samples.

This clone is judged medium-sized. The chain couples TRBV6-6 to TRBJ2-2; D gene unclear. The CDR3 has 14 residues. Trimming took off 0 bases at V and 5 bases at J, with 7 bases between the two ends. Germline V lookup: CDR1 MNHNY, CDR2 SVGAGI (reference sequence). The CDR3 spells CASSYSRSTGELFF. CDR3 bases: TGTGCCAGCAGTTACTCGAGATCTACCGGGGAGCTGTTTTTT.

The V gene is TRBV20-1, the J gene TRBJ2-7; D is unresolved. Germline V gene sequence: CDR1 DFQATT, CDR2 SNEGSKA (reference sequence). This CDR3 comprises 10 residues. The V and J ends lost 2 bases and 1 base respectively, with 0 bases between them. CDR3 bases: TGCAGTGCTAGATCCTACGAGCAGTACTTC. The encoded protein is CSARSYEQYF.

This clone ranks as medium-sized. The V gene is TRBV5-1, the J gene TRBJ2-2; 8 bases line up with TRBD2. The J segment lost 0 bases and the V segment lost 6 bases, leaving 4 bases of the junction unmatched. The CDR3 has 15 residues. CDR1 SGHRS and CDR2 YFSETQ come from the germline V gene. The CDR3 sequence is CASIGGGPNTGELFF. The CDR3 DNA reads as TGCGCCAGCATAGGCGGGGGGCCGAACACCGGGGAGCTGTTTTTT.

V and J are TRBV4-1 and TRBJ2-7; 7 nucleotides match TRBD2. The CDR3 consists of 16 residues. Germline values: CDR1 MGHRA, CDR2 YSYEKL. Trimming cost V 2 bases and J 2 bases; bases outside gene matches: 9. CDR3 DNA sequence: TGCGCCAGCAGCCAAAGTAACTGGGCGGGGGCCTACGAGCAGTACTTC. Amino acids: CASSQSNWAGAYEQYF.

The rearrangement links TRBV5-8 to TRBJ1-2, with a weak D call TRBD1 (6 bases). The V end was cut by 4 bases, the J end by 8 bases, with 24 bases between. This CDR3 has 16 amino acids. CDR1 is SGHTS, CDR2 YDEGEE, per germline. The CDR3 DNA follows: TGTGCCAGCAGCACCGATGTAGAGGCGGGGGCGCGCGGCTACACCTTC. It specifies CASSTDVEAGARGYTF.

In this sample, this clone is medium-sized (0.01 to 0.1%). The chain couples TRBV4-1 to TRBJ1-2; no definite D call. V dropped 1 base and J dropped 8 bases, with 14 bases sitting between them. This CDR3 is built from 14 residues. Germline V lookup: CDR1 MGHRA, CDR2 YSYEKL. The CDR3 region is CASSQADANRGYTF. CDR3 nucleotides: TGCGCCAGCAGCCAAGCAGATGCGAATCGGGGCTACACCTTC.

V and J are TRBV28 and TRBJ1-4; tentative D call: TRBD1 (5 bases). V was trimmed by 3 bases and J by 4 bases, leaving 15 bases between them. This CDR3 contains 16 residues. Looked up from germline, CDR1 is MDHEN and CDR2 is SYDVKM. This CDR3 reads CASSLEVGAGNEKLFF. CDR3 in DNA: TGTGCCAGCAGTTTGGAGGTTGGGGCGGGTAATGAAAAACTGTTTTTT.

The table lists this clone with many counts. The genes are TRBV14 and TRBJ2-1, with TRBD2 matching 9 bases. This CDR3 spans 15 amino acids. The germline gives CDR1 SGHDN, CDR2 FVKESK. V lost 4 bases to trimming and J lost 4 bases; unmatched junction nucleotides: 5. The CDR3 protein is CASSLRTSVYNEQFF. The CDR3 DNA reads TGTGCCAGCAGCCTTAGGACTAGCGTGTACAATGAGCAGTTCTTC.

With regard to this clone: The missing conserved phenylalanine or tryptophan at the end of this CDR3 makes a read error likely. The V and J genes are TRBV27 and TRBJ2-7; either TRBD1 or TRBD2 may supply D (7 bases each). The length of the CDR3 is 14 residues. CDR1 is MNHEY and CDR2 is SMNVEV in the germline V gene (reference sequence). CDR3: CASSISGGAYDQYC. CDR3 nucleotide sequence: TGTGCCAGCAGTATATCAGGGGGGGCCTACGATCAGTACTGC.

This clone was counted only a few times. This sequence joins TRBV6-1 and TRBJ2-7; 10 bases are a match to TRBD1. With V trimmed by 5 bases and J by 4 bases, 8 bases remained unmatched. This CDR3 comprises 15 residues. The germline CDR1 and CDR2 sequences are MNHNS and SASEGT. This CDR3 is CASSQTGQGTYEQYF. The DNA for the CDR3 is TGTGCCAGCAGTCAAACGGGACAGGGGACGTACGAGCAGTACTTC.

This clone was seen repeatedly, ten times or more. The chain has TRBV19 and TRBJ2-7, with 8 bases that match TRBD1. V was pared by 5 bases and J by 3 bases, with 6 bases of the junction left unmatched. CDR1 and CDR2 from the germline V gene are LNHDA and SQIVND (reference sequence). The length of the CDR3 is 14 residues. The CDR3 region is CASSLTGDLYEQYF. Written as DNA, the CDR3 is TGTGCCAGTAGTTTGACAGGGGACCTCTACGAGCAGTACTTC.

By share, this clone ranks as medium-sized. The genes are TRBV20-1 and TRBJ1-5; 9 bases map to TRBD1. CDR1 is DFQATT, CDR2 SNEGSKA, per germline (reference sequence). The trim removed 5 bases at V and 7 bases at J, leaving 6 bases unmatched. This CDR3 has 13 amino acids. The CDR3 coding sequence is TGCAGTGCTGCGGGACAGGGAGTACAGCCCCAGCATTTT. This translates into CSAAGQGVQPQHF.

This clone occurred many times. This chain links TRBV5-1 with TRBJ2-3, with 12 positions matching TRBD2. CDR1 is SGHRS, CDR2 YFSETQ, per germline. V lost 2 bases to trimming and J lost 1 base; unmatched junction nucleotides: 14. This CDR3 has 20 residues. Here the CDR3 reads CASSFTRASGGARGTDTQYF. In nucleotides, the CDR3 is TGCGCCAGCAGCTTTACTCGGGCTAGCGGGGGGGCGAGGGGCACAGATACGCAGTATTTT. Variable domain in full (rest from reference TRBV5-1 and TRBJ2-3): KAGVTQTPRYLIKTRGQQVTLSCSPISGHRSVSWYQQTPGQGLQFLFEYFSETQRNKGNFPGRFSGRQFSNSRSEMNVSTLELGDSALYLCASSFTRASGGARGTDTQYFGPGTRLTVL.

This clone showed up just a few times. The chain joins TRBV27 to TRBJ1-2; unclear D gene. The V end lost 6 bases, the J end lost 0 bases, and 14 bases lay between the germline ends. Germline V gene sequence: CDR1 MNHEY, CDR2 SMNVEV (reference sequence). The CDR3 loop spans 15 amino acids. The CDR3 loop is CASRPAAVANYGYTF. For the CDR3, the DNA is TGTGCCAGCAGGCCCGCTGCAGTGGCTAACTATGGCTACACCTTC.

The rearrangement joins TRBV5-1 to TRBJ2-3; perhaps TRBD1 as D (6 bases). Germline assignment: CDR1 SGHRS and CDR2 YFSETQ. V was clipped by 0 bases and J by 0 bases, with 11 bases between them. This CDR3 spans 16 amino acids. CDR3 in DNA: TGCGCCAGCAGCTTGGGGGGGACAACTAGCACAGATACGCAGTATTTT. This encodes CASSLGGTTSTDTQYF.

This clone was counted a few times. The rearrangement joins TRBV11-2 to TRBJ1-4; D is unresolved. The CDR3 totals 13 residues. Trimming left V 4 bases short and J 8 bases short, with 11 bases between. CDR1 and CDR2 from the germline V gene are SGHAT and FQNNGV. CDR3 in DNA: TGTGCCAGCAGCTCCGAGGAGCTCGAAAAACTGTTTTTT. Its protein is CASSSEELEKLFF.

To note about this clone: The junction departs from germline at one end; a sequencing error may be responsible. This chain uses TRBV11-3 with TRBJ2-2; D is uncertain. This CDR3 region has 15 residues. Germline V gene data show CDR1 as SGHNT and CDR2 as YENEEA. The CDR3 spells CASILGHVNTRELFF. Here the CDR3 DNA reads TGTGCCAGCATCTTGGGTCATGTCAACACCAGGGAGCTGTTTTTT.

This sequence joins TRBV5-1 and TRBJ1-1; D ambiguous. Germline V gene data show CDR1 as SGHRS and CDR2 as YFSETQ. The CDR3 is 14 amino acids. Trimming removed 5 bases at V and 1 base at J, with 12 bases between. The CDR3 here is CASSYYDPNTEAFF. The CDR3 bases are TGCGCCAGCAGTTACTACGACCCGAACACTGAAGCTTTCTTT. The full variable domain, rest sourced from reference TRBV5-1 and TRBJ1-1, is KAGVTQTPRYLIKTRGQQVTLSCSPISGHRSVSWYQQTPGQGLQFLFEYFSETQRNKGNFPGRFSGRQFSNSRSEMNVSTLELGDSALYLCASSYYDPNTEAFFGQGTRLTVV.

The chain employs TRBV9 and TRBJ2-1; TRBD2 matches 13 bases. V shed 0 bases, J shed 0 bases, and the junction held 12 bases outside the gene matches. From germline, CDR1 is SGDLS and CDR2 YYNGEE. CDR3 length equals 21 residues. The CDR3 DNA reads TGTGCCAGCAGCGTAGCTAGAACTAGCGGGAGGGTTTGGAGCTCCTACAATGAGCAGTTCTTC. Protein sequence: CASSVARTSGRVWSSYNEQFF.